Here is one TCR beta chain with its context. This sample was included in a study of beta chain features in type 1 diabetes. The sequenced template was cDNA made from the entire isolated RNA. Some clones are missing from TCRdb's copy, which holds only in-frame ones; the method was immunoSEQ multiplex PCR. The sample has some 410,000 clones, around 10% seen once. Sorting with CD45RO/CCR7/CD25/CD127/CD95/CD27 yielded naive, central memory, regulatory and stem-like memory CD4+ cells. The V gene's germline CDR1 is SGHTA and CDR2 FQGTGA. This CDR3 has 14 amino acids. V lost 6 bases to trimming and J lost 5 bases; unmatched junction nucleotides: 7.

What was sequenced was naive CD4+ T cells from blood. This sequence joins TRBV7-3 and TRBJ2-5, with 9 bases that match TRBD1. The receptor's source is a young woman in good health. The CDR3 DNA is TGTGCCAGCAGGAGGGACAGGGATCATGAGACCCAGTACTTC. As protein: CASRRDRDHETQYF.